A selection of T cell receptor beta chains follows, all from one sample in a study of identical twins. Each CDR3 protein gets one entry after TCRdb re-called the 5' RACE reads with MiXCR. The table shows 500,000 to 650,000 distinct CDR3 sequences, with under 8.5% occurring only once. These data are also associated with another study on yellow fever vaccine responses in identical twins.

Sequenced material: PBMCs. These receptor sequences come from a woman between 18 and 30 years old in good health. Both conserved end residues are part of each CDR3. The order of the fields is CDR3 DNA, CDR3 protein, V gene, J gene, D gene, clone size. A D gene is named only where the DNA matches it firmly. Only some rows state a clone size, as once, few, many or a class for expanded clones.

CDR3 DNA: TGCAGTGCTAGAGACCAGGACTCACTGAACACTGAAGCTTTCTTT
CDR3 protein: CSARDQDSLNTEAFF
V gene: TRBV20-1
J gene: TRBJ1-1
D gene: NA
clone size: many

CDR3 DNA: TGTGCCAGCGTCCCAGCGGGCCAGGCAGATACGCAGTATTTT
CDR3 protein: CASVPAGQADTQYF
V gene: TRBV7-9
J gene: TRBJ2-3
D gene: NA
clone size: NA

CDR3 DNA: TGTGCCAGCAGTGAAGAGTTTCCCCCGAGCACAGATACGCAGTATTTT
CDR3 protein: CASSEEFPPSTDTQYF
V gene: TRBV2
J gene: TRBJ2-3
D gene: NA
clone size: NA

CDR3 DNA: TGTGCCAGCAGTTTGTATACGTGGACAGTAAACACCGGGGAGCTGTTTTTT
CDR3 protein: CASSLYTWTVNTGELFF
V gene: TRBV12-3/TRBV12-4
J gene: TRBJ2-2
D gene: NA
clone size: many

CDR3 DNA: TGTGCCAGCAGCTCATTCCGGGACAGGGGGCCACACTCTGGGGCCAACGTCCTGACTTTC
CDR3 protein: CASSSFRDRGPHSGANVLTF
V gene: TRBV7-9
J gene: TRBJ2-6
D gene: TRBD1
clone size: few

CDR3 DNA: TGCGCCAGCAGCCAAGATAGCACAGGGGTTATTGAAGCTTTCTTT
CDR3 protein: CASSQDSTGVIEAFF
V gene: TRBV4-1
J gene: TRBJ1-1
D gene: TRBD1
clone size: few

CDR3 DNA: TGCAGTGCCCCCAGGGCGCACACCAATGAGCAGTTCTTC
CDR3 protein: CSAPRAHTNEQFF
V gene: TRBV20-1
J gene: TRBJ2-1
D gene: NA
clone size: NA

CDR3 DNA: TGTGCCACCAGCAGAGATAGTTCGGAGACCCAGTACTTC
CDR3 protein: CATSRDSSETQYF
V gene: TRBV15
J gene: TRBJ2-5
D gene: NA
clone size: few

CDR3 DNA: TGTGCCATCAGAGGACTAGCGGACAATGAGCAGTTCTTC
CDR3 protein: CAIRGLADNEQFF
V gene: TRBV10-3
J gene: TRBJ2-1
D gene: TRBD2
clone size: NA

CDR3 DNA: TGTGCCAGCAGCACCTACAGGGACCGGGGGTACTCACCCCTCCACTTT
CDR3 protein: CASSTYRDRGYSPLHF
V gene: TRBV11-2
J gene: TRBJ1-6
D gene: NA
clone size: few

CDR3 DNA: TGCAGCGCATCGGGGGGTCAGGGCTCCTACAATGAGCAGTTCTTC
CDR3 protein: CSASGGQGSYNEQFF
V gene: TRBV29-1
J gene: TRBJ2-1
D gene: TRBD2
clone size: NA

CDR3 DNA: TGCGCCAGCAGCTTGGGGGGGACAACTAATGAAAAACTGTTTTTT
CDR3 protein: CASSLGGTTNEKLFF
V gene: TRBV5-1
J gene: TRBJ1-4
D gene: NA
clone size: many

CDR3 DNA: TGTGCCACCAGCAGCCAGGGGATCACTGAAGCTTTCTTT
CDR3 protein: CATSSQGITEAFF
V gene: TRBV15
J gene: TRBJ1-1
D gene: NA
clone size: NA

CDR3 DNA: TGCGCCAGCAGCTTTCCCCGACAGGGGAGGTCCTACAATGAGCAGTTCTTC
CDR3 protein: CASSFPRQGRSYNEQFF
V gene: TRBV5-1
J gene: TRBJ2-1
D gene: TRBD1
clone size: many

CDR3 DNA: TGTGCCAGCAGTTATACGGGAGCGGGAGGGCCGAACATTCAGTACTTC
CDR3 protein: CASSYTGAGGPNIQYF
V gene: TRBV12-3/TRBV12-4
J gene: TRBJ2-4
D gene: TRBD2
clone size: NA

CDR3 DNA: TGTGCCAGCAGCTTGGTCACTTCTAACTATGGCTACACCTTC
CDR3 protein: CASSLVTSNYGYTF
V gene: TRBV5-5
J gene: TRBJ1-2
D gene: NA
clone size: NA

CDR3 DNA: TGCAGTGCTCCCGGGCCTAATGAAAAACTGTTTTTT
CDR3 protein: CSAPGPNEKLFF
V gene: TRBV20-1
J gene: TRBJ1-4
D gene: NA
clone size: many

CDR3 DNA: TGTGCCAGCTCACCAACCCGAGACTCCAGCCTCCACTTT
CDR3 protein: CASSPTRDSSLHF
V gene: TRBV18
J gene: TRBJ1-6
D gene: NA
clone size: NA

CDR3 DNA: TGTGCCAGCAGCCGACAACTAGCGCCGAACAATGAGCAGTTCTTC
CDR3 protein: CASSRQLAPNNEQFF
V gene: TRBV4-2
J gene: TRBJ2-1
D gene: TRBD2
clone size: NA

CDR3 DNA: TGTGCCAGCAGCCCGGGGGGTACGGGCACAGATACGCAGTATTTT
CDR3 protein: CASSPGGTGTDTQYF
V gene: TRBV11-2
J gene: TRBJ2-3
D gene: TRBD2
clone size: many

CDR3 DNA: TGTGCCAGCAGCCCGGACAGGGTGAACAAGTTCTTC
CDR3 protein: CASSPDRVNKFF
V gene: TRBV5-6
J gene: TRBJ2-1
D gene: TRBD1
clone size: few

CDR3 DNA: TGTGCCAGCACCAAAGACAGAAACACCGGGGAGCTGTTTTTT
CDR3 protein: CASTKDRNTGELFF
V gene: TRBV27
J gene: TRBJ2-2
D gene: NA
clone size: few

CDR3 DNA: TGTGCCACCAGCAGAGATGGGGGGGGCGGCGATACGCAGTATTTT
CDR3 protein: CATSRDGGGGDTQYF
V gene: TRBV15
J gene: TRBJ2-3
D gene: NA
clone size: few

CDR3 DNA: TGTGCCAGCGACGAAGCTACCTCGCAAGAGACCCAGTACTTC
CDR3 protein: CASDEATSQETQYF
V gene: TRBV2
J gene: TRBJ2-5
D gene: NA
clone size: many

CDR3 DNA: TGTGCCAGCAGTTTCTCTGGGACCAGCGGGAGGATAAAGCAGTTCTTC
CDR3 protein: CASSFSGTSGRIKQFF
V gene: TRBV27
J gene: TRBJ2-1
D gene: TRBD2
clone size: NA

CDR3 DNA: TGTGCCAGCAGTTTAGGAAGGGACTGGGCGTCCCAGCATTTT
CDR3 protein: CASSLGRDWASQHF
V gene: TRBV12-3/TRBV12-4
J gene: TRBJ1-5
D gene: NA
clone size: few

CDR3 DNA: TGTGCCAGCAGTACAACAGGGAACACTGAAGCTTTCTTT
CDR3 protein: CASSTTGNTEAFF
V gene: TRBV12-3/TRBV12-4
J gene: TRBJ1-1
D gene: NA
clone size: many